This T cell receptor (beta chain) was sequenced in a study of T-cell memory formation after mild COVID-19. TCRdb re-called the 5' RACE reads through MiXCR, storing one row per CDR3 protein. Among fewer than 300,000 distinct CDR3 sequences listed, roughly 18% were seen once. Trimming removed 2 bases at V and 2 bases at J, with 16 bases between. Germline CDR1 is SGHRS and CDR2 is YFSETQ. The CDR3 consists of 16 residues. In its sample, this clonotype was seen a few times. Sequenced input: PBMCs or a T cell subset sorted from them (not recorded which). This clonotype originated in a man younger than 30 who had mild COVID-19 (a few samples of this study predate the infection). Cell type and time point are not known. The chain uses TRBV5-1 and TRBJ2-5; D perhaps matches TRBD1 (6 bases). CDR3 DNA: TGCGCCAGCAGCTTACCTCGGACAGAGATACAAGAGACCCAGTACTTC. Translating gives CASSLPRTEIQETQYF.